A single sample gave rise to the 13 T cell receptor beta chains below, sequenced in a study of T cell responses to AZD1222 COVID-19 vaccine. Repertoires were generated with immunoSEQ multiplex PCR, while TCRdb's copy carries only in-frame clones and drops some. The sample has under 200,000 clones, 94% seen once. The sample here was peripheral blood, taken on day 0 of AZD1222 vaccination. These receptors came from an adult in good health.

CDR3 bases: TGTGCCAGCAGCGTCTCAGGTTTGTCTCTAGAGACCCAGTACTTC. Translating gives CASSVSGLSLETQYF. The rearrangement uses TRBV9 and TRBJ2-5; D remains unclear. Germline CDR1 is SGDLS and CDR2 is YYNGEE. The CDR3 is made up of 15 amino acids. V shed 2 bases and J shed 4 bases, with 15 bases lying between them.

This chain uses TRBV3-1 (or the pseudogene TRBV3-2) with TRBJ2-1, with D perhaps TRBD2 (5 bases). The V end lost 1 base, the J end lost 0 bases, and 7 bases lay between the germline ends. The CDR3 runs 15 residues. The V gene's germline CDR1 is LGHDT and CDR2 YNNKEL (reference sequence). The CDR3 region has the DNA TGTGCCAGCAGCCAAGGGAGGAGCTCCTACAATGAGCAGTTCTTC. This gives the protein CASSQGRSSYNEQFF.

The rearrangement links TRBV9 to TRBJ1-1; D call uncertain. The V gene lost 7 bases and the J gene lost 6 bases, with 10 bases spanning the gap. The germline V gene has CDR1 SGDLS and CDR2 YYNGEE. This CDR3 has 11 residues. The CDR3 loop reads CASSSGAEAFF. Here the CDR3 DNA reads TGTGCCAGCTCCTCAGGCGCTGAAGCTTTCTTT.

This chain connects TRBV5-1 to TRBJ2-6; 7 bases align to TRBD1. CDR1 and CDR2 from the germline V gene are SGHRS and YFSETQ. The CDR3 runs to 15 residues. With V trimmed by 5 bases and J by 0 bases, 2 bases remained unmatched. CDR3 region: CASSRDSSGANVLTF. As DNA, the CDR3 is TGCGCCAGCAGTAGGGACAGCTCTGGGGCCAACGTCCTGACTTTC.

The gene calls are TRBV9 and TRBJ2-3, with 11 bases aligning to TRBD2. This CDR3 has 16 amino acids. V trimming: 3 bases; J trimming: 4 bases; junction bases outside the gene matches: 7. The germline gives CDR1 SGDLS, CDR2 YYNGEE. The CDR3 coding sequence is TGTGCCAGCAGCGCCCCCCCGGGACTAGCGGCAGATACGCAGTATTTT. Its translation is CASSAPPGLAADTQYF.

The rearrangement uses TRBV12-3 or TRBV12-4 and TRBJ1-5, with no clear D. V gave up 6 bases and J gave up 2 bases, with 5 bases separating them. The CDR3 has 12 amino acids. CDR3 in amino acids: CASRGGNQPQHF. DNA for the CDR3: TGTGCCAGCAGGGGAGGCAATCAGCCCCAGCATTTT.

The chain recombines TRBV5-6 with TRBJ2-5, with TRBD2 matching over 9 bases. The trim removed 4 bases at V and 5 bases at J, leaving 12 bases unmatched. Germline CDR1 and CDR2: SGHDT and YYEEEE. The CDR3 spans 16 residues. The DNA for the CDR3 is TGTGCCAGCAGCCCGAGGTTTAGCGGGAGTCTGGAGACCCAGTACTTC. Translation: CASSPRFSGSLETQYF.

This clone was seen a handful of times. CDR3 loop: CATSRGVGVMETQYF. The CDR3 nucleotides are TGTGCCACCAGCAGAGGAGTTGGCGTTATGGAGACCCAGTACTTC. The rearrangement uses TRBV15 and TRBJ2-5; D is unresolved. This CDR3 has 15 residues. Germline V CDR1 and CDR2: LNHNV, YYDKDF (reference sequence). Trimming removed 1 base at V and 5 bases at J, with 14 bases between.

This clone was recorded only once. This rearrangement joins TRBV29-1 to TRBJ2-7; D not certain. This CDR3 has 12 residues. In germline, CDR1 is SQVTM, CDR2 ANQGSEA. Trimming took off 7 bases at V and 1 base at J, with 11 bases between the two ends. The CDR3 DNA is TGCAGCGCCATAAGTCGGTCCTACGAGCAGTACTTC. Encoded protein: CSAISRSYEQYF.

The rearrangement links TRBV7-9 to TRBJ2-1; a possible D gene is TRBD2 (6 bases). CDR3 length equals 14 residues. Per germline, CDR1 SEHNR and CDR2 FQNEAQ (reference sequence). Trimming stripped 4 bases from V and 2 bases from J, with 9 bases between. The CDR3 is CASSSTGAYNEQFF. In nucleotides, the CDR3 is TGTGCCAGCAGCTCGACGGGAGCCTACAATGAGCAGTTCTTC.

The chain links TRBV5-1 to TRBJ2-7; the match to TRBD2 covers 10 bases. The germline CDR1 and CDR2 sequences are SGHRS and YFSETQ. V shed 3 bases, J shed 5 bases, and the junction held 8 bases outside the gene matches. The length of the CDR3 is 15 residues. The CDR3: CASSSLAGGSHEQYF. Written as DNA, the CDR3 is TGCGCCAGCAGCTCGTTAGCGGGAGGTTCCCACGAGCAGTACTTC. The full variable domain, in which reference TRBV5-1 and TRBJ2-7 provide the parts outside the CDR3, is KAGVTQTPRYLIKTRGQQVTLSCSPISGHRSVSWYQQTPGQGLQFLFEYFSETQRNKGNFPGRFSGRQFSNSRSEMNVSTLELGDSALYLCASSSLAGGSHEQYFGPGTRLTVT.

The V and J genes are TRBV3-1 (or the pseudogene TRBV3-2) and TRBJ1-6; no reliable D call. The CDR3 runs to 13 residues. The V and J ends lost 2 bases and 8 bases respectively, with 7 bases between them. CDR1 and CDR2 from the germline V gene are LGHDT and YNNKEL (reference sequence). CDR3 sequence (DNA): TGTGCCAGCAGCCAACGGTTTGATTCACCCCTCCACTTT. Amino acid sequence: CASSQRFDSPLHF.

The V and J genes are TRBV9 and TRBJ2-5; D is possibly TRBD1 (7 bases). The CDR3 consists of 17 residues. V gave up 5 bases and J gave up 4 bases, with 24 bases separating them. CDR1 is SGDLS and CDR2 is YYNGEE in the germline V gene. CDR3 region: CASSSPGGLALGETQYF. Here the CDR3 DNA reads TGTGCCAGCAGTTCCCCAGGGGGGCTAGCGTTAGGAGAGACCCAGTACTTC.